A selection of T cell receptor beta chains follows, all from one sample in a study of blood T cell repertoires in COVID-19. This table comes from immunoSEQ multiplex PCR, and its TCRdb copy is limited to in-frame clones, with some not included. This sample yields around 210,000 clones, of which approximately 85% are seen a single time; more than 4.5% belongs to the top ten. Sequenced input: peripheral blood. The receptors were sampled from a man in his fifties or sixties with COVID-19, enrolled during active disease. Both conserved end residues are part of each CDR3. A D gene is named only where the DNA matches it firmly. Clone size is shown for a subset of rows, as once, few, many or a class of expanded clone.

j_gene | v_gene | d_gene | abundance | len | CDR3nt | CDR3aa
TRBJ2-1 | TRBV10-3 | TRBD2 | NA | 14 | TGTGCCACCCGGGGCGGGGGAACCTACAATGAGCAGTTCTTC | CATRGGGTYNEQFF
TRBJ2-1 | TRBV5-1 | NA | NA | 15 | TGCGCCAGCAGCTCGACTCCAAACACCTACAATGAGCAGTTCTTC | CASSSTPNTYNEQFF
TRBJ2-7 | TRBV5-5 | NA | NA | 13 | TGTGCCAGCAGCGTCGGGATTGACTACGAGCAGTACTTC | CASSVGIDYEQYF
TRBJ2-7 | TRBV2 | TRBD1 | once | 14 | TGTGCCAGCTCGGACAGGGGAAGGACCTACGAGCAGTACTTC | CASSDRGRTYEQYF
TRBJ1-1 | TRBV7-2 | NA | NA | 14 | TGTGCCAGCAGCTTAGTACAGGGCAACACTGAAGCTTTCTTT | CASSLVQGNTEAFF
TRBJ2-3 | TRBV18 | NA | NA | 14 | TGTGCCAGCTCACCCCGTCAGGAAGGAGATACGCAGTATTTT | CASSPRQEGDTQYF
TRBJ1-5 | TRBV10-3 | NA | NA | 13 | TGTGCCACCCGCGGTTCCGATCCTCAGCCCCAGCATTTT | CATRGSDPQPQHF
TRBJ1-2 | TRBV19 | NA | NA | 13 | TGTGCCAGTAGTATAGCCCAGAACTATGGCTACACCTTC | CASSIAQNYGYTF
TRBJ2-7 | TRBV6-5 | TRBD1 | NA | 14 | TGTGCCAGCAGTTCGACAGGGGGGTACTACGAGCAGTACTTC | CASSSTGGYYEQYF
TRBJ2-2 | TRBV3-1/TRBV3-2 | NA | NA | 14 | TGTGCCAGCATGGGACACCTGAACACCGGGGAGCTGTTTTTT | CASMGHLNTGELFF
TRBJ2-3 | TRBV7-9 | NA | once | 16 | TGTGCCAGCAGCTTAGGTAGTAGCGGAAGCACAGATACGCAGTATTTT | CASSLGSSGSTDTQYF
TRBJ1-2 | TRBV7-3 | TRBD1 | few | 13 | TGTGCCAGCAGCTCCTGGACAGGAGGTGGCTACACCTTC | CASSSWTGGGYTF
TRBJ2-5 | TRBV28 | TRBD1 | few | 13 | TGTGCCAGCAGTTTGGGACAGGCGGAGACCCAGTACTTC | CASSLGQAETQYF
TRBJ2-3 | TRBV19 | TRBD2 | NA | 16 | TGTGCCAGTAGTAAAAGGACTAGCGGGTACACAGATACGCAGTATTTT | CASSKRTSGYTDTQYF
TRBJ1-4 | TRBV6-5 | NA | once | 14 | TGTGCCAGCAGCGCTCCGGGACGGGAGGAAAAACTGTTTTTT | CASSAPGREEKLFF
TRBJ2-5 | TRBV7-2 | TRBD2 | NA | 15 | TGTGCCAGCAGCGTCGGGGGGGCCATAAGGGAGACCCAGTACTTC | CASSVGGAIRETQYF
TRBJ1-3 | TRBV3-1/TRBV3-2 | NA | NA | 16 | TGTGCCAGCAGCCAAAAGCAGGGTTTCTCTGGAAACACCATATATTTT | CASSQKQGFSGNTIYF
TRBJ1-5 | TRBV6-2/TRBV6-3 | NA | NA | 14 | TGTGCCAGCAGCCTCAGGGGTGGCAATCAGCCCCAGCATTTT | CASSLRGGNQPQHF
TRBJ2-5 | TRBV24-1 | NA | NA | 19 | TGTGCCACCAGTGCGGTACGCTTCGAGCGGGCTCAACCGAGGGAGACCCAGTACTTC | CATSAVRFERAQPRETQYF
TRBJ2-5 | TRBV6-5 | NA | NA | 15 | TGTGCCAGCAGTTACAGCCAGGACACTGAAGAGACCCAGTACTTC | CASSYSQDTEETQYF
TRBJ2-3 | TRBV9 | TRBD2 | NA | 15 | TGTGCCAGCAGCCTAACGGGGGGTGTCGCAGATACGCAGTATTTT | CASSLTGGVADTQYF
TRBJ1-2 | TRBV19 | NA | once | 20 | TGTGCCAGTAGGCAGGACAGCTTCGAACTAGATCCCCTTCGAAACTATGGCTACACCTTC | CASRQDSFELDPLRNYGYTF
TRBJ1-2 | TRBV3-1/TRBV3-2 | NA | once | 14 | TGTGCCAGCAGCCAAGACTGGGGCTCCTATGGCTACACCTTC | CASSQDWGSYGYTF
TRBJ2-7 | TRBV11-2 | TRBD1 | NA | 15 | TGTGCCAGCAGCCAGGGGACAGGGAGCTCCTACGAGCAGTACTTC | CASSQGTGSSYEQYF
TRBJ2-1 | TRBV5-1 | TRBD2 | NA | 17 | TGCGCCAGCAGCTTGGCCTTACTAGCGGGGTCCTACAATGAGCAGTTCTTC | CASSLALLAGSYNEQFF
TRBJ1-1 | TRBV5-4 | TRBD1 | few | 15 | TGTGCCAGCAGCCCTAGACAGGGGTTGAACACTGAAGCTTTCTTT | CASSPRQGLNTEAFF
TRBJ1-2 | TRBV2 | TRBD1 | NA | 12 | TGTGCCAGCAGTTTACAGGGGAACGGCTACACCTTC | CASSLQGNGYTF
TRBJ1-1 | TRBV7-9 | NA | once | 13 | TGTGCCAGCAGCTTAAGCGTGAACACTGAAGCTTTCTTT | CASSLSVNTEAFF
TRBJ2-5 | TRBV7-9 | TRBD2 | NA | 17 | TGTGCCATCAATCCGACTAGCGGGGGGCCGGGGGCAGAGACCCAGTACTTC | CAINPTSGGPGAETQYF
TRBJ1-3 | TRBV3-1/TRBV3-2 | TRBD1 | NA | 14 | TGTGCCAGCAGTCCGACAGGGGCGGGAAACACCATATATTTT | CASSPTGAGNTIYF
TRBJ1-2 | TRBV29-1 | NA | NA | 14 | TGCAGCGTTGGCGGTCACATCCTCAACTATGGCTACACCTTC | CSVGGHILNYGYTF